The rows below give T cell receptor beta chains drawn from one sample of a study of T cell repertoires in cytomegalovirus infection. No antigens are known for them. One entry per CDR3 protein results from TCRdb running MiXCR on the reads. In the table there are some 500,000 distinct CDR3 sequences, around 40% of which are singletons. Sequences were derived from cultured PBMCs, sampled from culture after CMV antigen stimulation. Receptors originate from a human donor in good health (CMV status not recorded). Some clones in this sample may be carry-over from other donors' samples. The CDR3 runs from the conserved cysteine through the conserved F or W. D genes are given only for firm matches. For some rows the clone size is stated as once, few or many, or as a class when expanded; others skip it.

j_call clone_size v_call d_call cdr3_nt cdr3_aa
TRBJ2-1 . TRBV7-6 TRBD1 TGTGCCAGCAGCTTAGCGGGCAGGGGGCATGAGCAGTTCTTC CASSLAGRGHEQFF
TRBJ2-1 . TRBV20-1 . TGCAGTGCTAGAGCGTTCCGGGTCAGGCGCTCCTACAATGAGCAGTTCTTC CSARAFRVRRSYNEQFF
TRBJ2-3 few TRBV7-2 TRBD2 TGTGCCAGCAGCGGGACTAGCGGGTCTCCAGATACGCAGTATTTT CASSGTSGSPDTQYF
TRBJ2-3 . TRBV2 . TGTGCCAGCACCCGGGACCCCCGCACAGATACGCAGTATTTT CASTRDPRTDTQYF
TRBJ2-7 few TRBV7-2 TRBD2 TGTGCCAGCAGCCTTGGAACTAGCGGGGATTTCCCCTACGAGCAGTACTTC CASSLGTSGDFPYEQYF
TRBJ2-5 . TRBV7-9 TRBD2 TGTGCCAGCAGCTTACTAGCGGGAGTGAGTGAGACCCAGTACTTC CASSLLAGVSETQYF
TRBJ2-2 few TRBV5-4 TRBD2 TGTGCCAGCAGCTCCGGGACTAGGAACACCGGGGAGCTGTTTTTT CASSSGTRNTGELFF
TRBJ1-4 . TRBV29-1 . TGCAGCGTTGAAGATCCCACTGCAACTAATGAAAAACTGTTTTTT CSVEDPTATNEKLFF
TRBJ2-7 few TRBV20-1 . TGCAGTGCAAGGGGGGAACAGGGGAGGTACGAGCAGTACTTC CSARGEQGRYEQYF
TRBJ1-1 . TRBV18 . TGTGCCAGCTCACCACCGATGGGAGACGGGCGGAACACTGAAGCTTTCTTT CASSPPMGDGRNTEAFF
TRBJ2-3 few TRBV20-1 TRBD2 TGCAGTGCTAGCCTAGCGGGGCTCACAGATACGCAGTATTTT CSASLAGLTDTQYF
TRBJ2-5 . TRBV5-6 . TGTGCCAGCACCCAGGGGGGCCGGGAGACCCAGTACTTC CASTQGGRETQYF
TRBJ1-2 many TRBV7-2 TRBD1 TGTGCCAGCAGCTACGGGTTACAGGGGATTGGCTACACCTTC CASSYGLQGIGYTF
TRBJ1-4 many TRBV7-6 . TGTGCCAGCAGCTTCGGGGGAACTAATGAAAAACTGTTTTTT CASSFGGTNEKLFF
TRBJ2-7 . TRBV28 . TGTGCCAGCAGACTGACGGCCTACGAGCAGTACTTC CASRLTAYEQYF
TRBJ2-1 few TRBV7-8 TRBD2 TGTGCCAGCAGCTTAAAACGACTAGCGGGGGGGAATGAGCAGTTCTTC CASSLKRLAGGNEQFF
TRBJ2-1 . TRBV7-4 . TGTGCCAGCAGCACACCCAGAGACAATGAGCAGTTCTTC CASSTPRDNEQFF
TRBJ2-1 once TRBV28 . TGTGCCAGCAGTCCTCAGGGCCGACCGTTAGTCAATGAGCAGTTCTTC CASSPQGRPLVNEQFF
TRBJ2-5 . TRBV7-3 . TGTGCCAGCAGCCTAGATAGGGTTTCCCGAGAGACCCAGTACTTC CASSLDRVSRETQYF
TRBJ2-6 . TRBV29-1 . TGCAGCGTTTCGGGCAGTGGGGTCGGGGCCAACGTCCTGACTTTC CSVSGSGVGANVLTF
TRBJ1-4 . TRBV12-3/TRBV12-4 . TGTGCCAGCAGCCAAGCAGGGGCCGGTGAAAAACTGTTTTTT CASSQAGAGEKLFF
TRBJ2-5 few TRBV7-2 . TGTGCCAGCAGCTCGTATCCGGGCCCCAAGTACTTC CASSSYPGPKYF
TRBJ2-1 . TRBV11-2 . TGTGCCAGCAGCTTAGATGTGAGGGGCGCAGGTGAGCAGTTCTTC CASSLDVRGAGEQFF
TRBJ1-3 many TRBV7-2 . TGTGCCAGCAGCTTAGTGAGACAGCTTACTGGAAACACCATATATTTT CASSLVRQLTGNTIYF
TRBJ2-1 once TRBV11-2 TRBD2 TGTGCCAGCAGTTCTCTAGCGGACCCTTACAATGAGCAGTTCTTC CASSSLADPYNEQFF
TRBJ2-1 few TRBV11-1 TRBD2 TGTGCCAGCAGCTTAGGCAGCGGGGGGGAGTACAATGAGCAGTTCTTC CASSLGSGGEYNEQFF
TRBJ1-2 few TRBV11-2 TRBD1 TGTGCCAGCAGCACGAACAGGGGGTCTGATAACTATGGCTACACCTTC CASSTNRGSDNYGYTF
TRBJ2-3 many TRBV7-6 TRBD2 TGTGCCAGCAGTTTACGACTAGCGGGGGGCCGGAGCACAGATACGCAGTATTTT CASSLRLAGGRSTDTQYF
TRBJ1-5 few TRBV25-1 . TGTGCCAGCGAGGGGGGGGCGGGACAGCCCCAGCATTTT CASEGGAGQPQHF
TRBJ2-3 . TRBV12-3/TRBV12-4 TRBD2 TGTGCCAGCAGTCTTGTGGGGGGGATCGCAGATACGCAGTATTTT CASSLVGGIADTQYF
TRBJ1-3 few TRBV7-2 . TGTGCCAGCAGCTTAGCTGTACACGCCTCTGGAAACACCATATATTTT CASSLAVHASGNTIYF
TRBJ2-1 . TRBV7-9 TRBD1 TGTGCCAGCAGGGCGGGCCCTATCCGGGACAGGGTATTCAATGAGCAGTTCTTC CASRAGPIRDRVFNEQFF
TRBJ2-2 . TRBV7-8 TRBD2 TGTGCCAGCAGCTTATTACGGGGAGCGGGGTCCGGGGAGCTGTTTTTT CASSLLRGAGSGELFF
TRBJ2-2 . TRBV12-3/TRBV12-4 . TGTGCCAGCAGCGCAACACCCACCGGGGAGCTGTTTTTT CASSATPTGELFF
TRBJ2-3 few TRBV6-5 . TGTGCCAGCAGCCAGGATAGAGGCAGGAATACGCAGTATTTT CASSQDRGRNTQYF
TRBJ2-7 . TRBV7-2 . TGTGCCAGCAGCTTATGGGTCAAAACCTACGGGCAGTACTTC CASSLWVKTYGQYF
TRBJ2-5 . TRBV20-1 TRBD1 TGCAGTGCTAGGGGACAGAGCCAAGAGACCCAGTACTTC CSARGQSQETQYF
TRBJ1-5 many TRBV7-2 . TGTGCCAGCAGCCCCCGGGACCAGCCCCAGCATTTT CASSPRDQPQHF
TRBJ2-1 few TRBV5-1 . TGCGCCAGCAGCCGTACTGGGTCAACAGGGACCGTCTCCTACAATGAGCAGTTCTTC CASSRTGSTGTVSYNEQFF
TRBJ2-7 . TRBV20-1 TRBD2 TGCAGTGGCCTACTAGCGGGACGGAGTTACGAGCAGTACTTC CSGLLAGRSYEQYF